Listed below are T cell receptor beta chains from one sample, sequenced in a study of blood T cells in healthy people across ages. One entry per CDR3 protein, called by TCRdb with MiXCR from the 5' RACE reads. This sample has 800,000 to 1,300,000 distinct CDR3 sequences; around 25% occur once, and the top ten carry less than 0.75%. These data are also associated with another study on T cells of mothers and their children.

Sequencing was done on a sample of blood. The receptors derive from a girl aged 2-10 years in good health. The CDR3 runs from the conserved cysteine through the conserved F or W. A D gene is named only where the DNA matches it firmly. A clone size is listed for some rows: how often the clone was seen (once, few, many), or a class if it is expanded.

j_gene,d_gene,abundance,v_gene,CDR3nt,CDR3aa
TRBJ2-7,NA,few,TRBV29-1,TGCAGCGTTCTGGACAGCTGGGAGCAGTACTTC,CSVLDSWEQYF
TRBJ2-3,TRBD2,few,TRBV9,TGCGCCAGCAGCGTAGGGACTAGTGCAGATACGCAGTATTTT,CASSVGTSADTQYF
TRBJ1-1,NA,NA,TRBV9,TGTGCCAGCAGCGTTTTCACACAGTCAGAAGCTTTCTTT,CASSVFTQSEAFF
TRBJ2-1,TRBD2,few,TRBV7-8,TGTGCCAGCAGCCTATACCTAGCGGGAGGGGACAATGAGCAGTTCTTC,CASSLYLAGGDNEQFF
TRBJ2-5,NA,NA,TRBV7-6,TGTGCCAGCGGAGAAAGAGGGGGACTCCTCTGGGAGACCCAGTACTTC,CASGERGGLLWETQYF
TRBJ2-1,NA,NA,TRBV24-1,TGTGCCACCAGTGACCCTAGTTTGGGGTTATACAATGAGCAGTTCTTC,CATSDPSLGLYNEQFF
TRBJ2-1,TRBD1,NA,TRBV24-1,TGTGCCACCATGGACAGGGCGGATGACGAGCAGTTCTTC,CATMDRADDEQFF
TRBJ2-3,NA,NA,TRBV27,TGTGCCAGCAGTTCTCCTAGGCGGGCTACAGATACGCAGTATTTT,CASSSPRRATDTQYF
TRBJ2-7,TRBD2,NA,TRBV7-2,TGTGCCAGCAGCCTCCGAACCCCTCTAGCGGGGGACGAGCAGTACTTC,CASSLRTPLAGDEQYF
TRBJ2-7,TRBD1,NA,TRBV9,TGTGCCAGCAGCGTATGGGACAGGGCCGACGAGCAGTACTTC,CASSVWDRADEQYF
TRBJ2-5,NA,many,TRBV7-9,TGTGCCAGCAGCTTAGGGATAGAGACCCAGTACTTC,CASSLGIETQYF
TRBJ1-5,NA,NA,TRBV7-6,TGTGCCAGCAGCGCCGGAGGGAATCAGCCCCAGCATTTT,CASSAGGNQPQHF
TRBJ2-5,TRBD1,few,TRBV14,TGTGCCAGCAGCCAAGATCAGGGGGTAATGTCGAAGACCCAGTACTTC,CASSQDQGVMSKTQYF
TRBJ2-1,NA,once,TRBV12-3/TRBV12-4,TGTGCCAGCAGTTTCGTAACGGGGGCATTTTACAATGAGCAGTTCTTC,CASSFVTGAFYNEQFF
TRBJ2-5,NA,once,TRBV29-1,TGCAGCGTTGAGTTAGTTCGCTTTCGGGAGACCCAGTACTTC,CSVELVRFRETQYF
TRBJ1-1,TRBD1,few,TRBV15,TGTGCCACCAGCAGAGATCCTGGACAGGCCGGCGGAGCTTTCTTT,CATSRDPGQAGGAFF
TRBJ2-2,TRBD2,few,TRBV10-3,TGTGCCATCAACGGAGCGGGAGAAACCACCGGGGAGCTGTTTTTT,CAINGAGETTGELFF
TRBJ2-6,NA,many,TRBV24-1,TGTGCCACCAGTGATTACTCTGGGGCCAACGTCCTGACTTTC,CATSDYSGANVLTF
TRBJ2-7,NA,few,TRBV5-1,TGCGCCAGCAGCTTGGTGGTCGGGAGAGACGAGCAGTACTTC,CASSLVVGRDEQYF
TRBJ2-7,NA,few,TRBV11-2,TGTGCCAGCAGCTTAGGGATGAGTATTCCCCAACACTACGAGCAGTACTTC,CASSLGMSIPQHYEQYF
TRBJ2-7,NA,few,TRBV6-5,TGTGCCAGCAGTCCCCGGGACTCCGGGTACGAGCAGTACTTC,CASSPRDSGYEQYF
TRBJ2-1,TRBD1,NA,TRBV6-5,TGTGCCAGCTCTTTGTGGCAGGGGGCGAGCAATGAGCAGTTCTTC,CASSLWQGASNEQFF
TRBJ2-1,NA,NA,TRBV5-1,TGCGCCAGCAGCTCTACGGGACTGAGCTCCTACAATGAGCAGTTCTTC,CASSSTGLSSYNEQFF
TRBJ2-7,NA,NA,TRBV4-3,TGCGCCAGCAGCCAAAATCAGGGGGGCGAGCAGTACTTC,CASSQNQGGEQYF
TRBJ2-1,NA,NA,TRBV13,TGTGCCAGCAGTCTACGACAGACGAGCTCCTACAATGAGCAGTTCTTC,CASSLRQTSSYNEQFF
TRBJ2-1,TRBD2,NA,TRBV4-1,TGCGCCAGCAGCTCAAGCGGGATAGGAAATGAGCAGTTCTTC,CASSSSGIGNEQFF
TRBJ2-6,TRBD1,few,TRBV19,TGTGCCAGTAGTATGGACAGGCTTGGGGCCAACGTCCTGACTTTC,CASSMDRLGANVLTF
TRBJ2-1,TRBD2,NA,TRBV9,TGTGCCAGCAGCGTAGCGGGACTAGCGGGAGAGAATGAGCAGTTCTTC,CASSVAGLAGENEQFF
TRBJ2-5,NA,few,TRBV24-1,TGTGCCGCCAGTGATCCCAGTGAAGAGACCCAGTACTTC,CAASDPSEETQYF
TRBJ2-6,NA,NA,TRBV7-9,TGTGCCAGCAGCTCTATACACCCCTCTGGGGCCAACGTCTTGACTTTC,CASSSIHPSGANVLTF
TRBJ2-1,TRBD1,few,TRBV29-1,TGCAGCGCCGACAGGGGTAACAATGAGCAGTTCTTC,CSADRGNNEQFF
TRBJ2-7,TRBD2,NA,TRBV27,TGTGCCAGCAGTGTATCAGGACTAGCCAACTACGAGCAGTACTTC,CASSVSGLANYEQYF
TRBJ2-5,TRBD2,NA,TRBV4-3,TGCGCCAGCAGCCAAGATTCCGGGGGGTCGAAGACCCAGTACTTC,CASSQDSGGSKTQYF
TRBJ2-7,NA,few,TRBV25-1,TGTGCCAGCATGTCCAGGGTAGTCCACGAGCAGTACTTC,CASMSRVVHEQYF
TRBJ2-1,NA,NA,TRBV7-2,TGTGCCAGCAGCCCCCGAGTTTGGGCCGGTTACAATGAGCAGTTCTTC,CASSPRVWAGYNEQFF
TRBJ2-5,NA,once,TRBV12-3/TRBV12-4,TGTGCCAGCAGATCCTCGGGGGACCAAGAGACCCAGTACTTC,CASRSSGDQETQYF
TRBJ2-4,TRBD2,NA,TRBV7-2,TGTGCCAGCAGCTTAGAGGGCGGGAGGGCGGACATTCAGTACTTC,CASSLEGGRADIQYF
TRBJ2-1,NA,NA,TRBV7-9,TGTGCCAGCAGCGGGGGTCTCGATGAGCAGTTCTTC,CASSGGLDEQFF
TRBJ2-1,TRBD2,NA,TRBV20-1,TGCAGTGCTCCGGGGACTAGCGGGAATGAGCAGTTCTTC,CSAPGTSGNEQFF
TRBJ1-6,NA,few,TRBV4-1,TGCGCCAGCAGCAAAGGTCCCAGCTCCTATAATTCACCCCTCCACTTT,CASSKGPSSYNSPLHF
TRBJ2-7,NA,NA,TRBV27,TGTACCAGCAGTTTGCGCCGGACTTTCTACTACGAGCAGTACTTC,CTSSLRRTFYYEQYF
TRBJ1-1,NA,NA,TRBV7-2,TGTGCCAGCAGCTTAGCACCGGTGAACACTGGAGCTTTCTTT,CASSLAPVNTGAFF